The 21 T cell receptor beta chains below all came from one sample that was sequenced in a study of T cell repertoires in cytomegalovirus infection. The antigens for these receptors are not known. TCRdb used MiXCR to reprocess the reads, holding one entry per CDR3 protein. The sample carries 600,000 to 700,000 distinct CDR3 sequences, around 35% recorded once. Sample: cultured PBMCs, taken from culture after CMV antigen stimulation. Receptors were obtained from a human donor in good health (CMV status not recorded). Some clones in this sample may be carry-over from other donors' samples.

This chain joins TRBV6-6 and TRBJ2-3; possibly TRBD2 for D (5 bases). Germline CDR1 MNHNY, CDR2 SVGAGI (reference sequence). Between the trimmed V and J ends, which lost 5 bases and 11 bases, there was a span of 14 bases. There are 12 residues in the CDR3. CDR3: CASSTRTLGQYF. The CDR3 DNA sequence: TGTGCCAGCAGTACCCGGACTCTCGGGCAGTATTTT.

The V and J genes are TRBV7-2 and TRBJ1-6, with 7 bases matching TRBD1. The CDR3 has 15 amino acids. CDR1 and CDR2 from the germline V gene are SGHTA and FQGNSA. V lost 3 bases to trimming and J lost 9 bases; unmatched junction nucleotides: 8. CDR3 amino acids: CASSFSGTVVSPLHF. In nucleotides, the CDR3 is TGTGCCAGCAGCTTCTCCGGGACAGTAGTTTCACCCCTCCACTTT.

This clonotype has just a few counts. The rearrangement uses TRBV7-9 and TRBJ1-4; 7 positions agree with TRBD1. The CDR3 is 15 amino acids. Losses at the gene ends were 4 bases for V and 5 bases for J; bases not matched to a gene: 7. Germline-derived CDR1 and CDR2 are SEHNR and FQNEAQ (reference sequence). Written as DNA, the CDR3 is TGTGCCAGCAGCTATGGGGACAGCACCAATGAAAAACTGTTTTTT. Translated, it gives CASSYGDSTNEKLFF.

The chain recombines TRBV7-6 with TRBJ1-1; D is perhaps TRBD1 (5 bases). The CDR3 consists of 12 residues. Germline V lookup: CDR1 SGHVS, CDR2 FNYEAQ. V was trimmed by 0 bases and J by 8 bases, leaving 7 bases between them. The CDR3 DNA is TGTGCCAGCAGCTTAGCGACAGCCGAAGCTTTCTTT. Protein product: CASSLATAEAFF.

V usage is TRBV6-1 and J usage is TRBJ2-1; a weak D match, TRBD1 (5 bases). The germline V and J ends were trimmed by 10 bases and 4 bases, with 26 bases remaining between them. This CDR3 is 17 amino acids long. Per germline, CDR1 MNHNS and CDR2 SASEGT. DNA of the CDR3: TGTGCCACCAGAGCCAGCAGTGGGCAGGGAAAATACAATGAGCAGTTCTTC. Translating it yields CATRASSGQGKYNEQFF.

This clonotype was detected many times. The chain uses TRBV7-2 and TRBJ1-2; 7 positions match TRBD1. The length of the CDR3 is 14 residues. V lost 8 bases and J lost 3; bases outside the gene matches: 9. CDR1 is SGHTA, CDR2 FQGNSA, per germline. Here the CDR3 reads CASLSVRGDYGYTF. The CDR3, as DNA: TGTGCCAGCCTTTCGGTCAGGGGGGACTATGGCTACACCTTC.

This clonotype was recorded at least ten times. This chain connects TRBV7-2 to TRBJ2-1; D is ambiguous. V was shortened by 3 bases and J by 6 bases, with 6 bases between the two germline ends. Per the germline V gene, CDR1 is SGHTA and CDR2 is FQGNSA. The CDR3 runs to 12 residues. The CDR3 spells CASSFRANEQFF. CDR3 sequence (DNA): TGTGCCAGCAGCTTTAGGGCCAATGAGCAGTTCTTC.

This clonotype was counted between two and nine times. The V and J genes are TRBV28 and TRBJ2-7; no reliable D call. V was trimmed by 8 bases and J by 2 bases, leaving 10 bases between them. The germline CDR1 and CDR2 sequences are MDHEN and SYDVKM. The CDR3 is 12 amino acids. The CDR3 here is CASLAGPYEQYF. CDR3 sequence (DNA): TGTGCCAGCCTGGCCGGCCCCTACGAGCAGTACTTC.

This clonotype was detected only a few times. CDR3 protein: CASSLGQGVVETQYF. The CDR3 DNA sequence: TGTGCCAGCAGCCTCGGACAGGGGGTGGTGGAGACCCAGTACTTC. The chain employs TRBV7-9 and TRBJ2-5; 10 nucleotides line up with TRBD1. This CDR3 has 15 residues. Trimming cost V 5 bases and J 5 bases; bases outside gene matches: 8. The V gene's germline CDR1 is SEHNR and CDR2 FQNEAQ (reference sequence).

This clonotype was detected only a few times. The rearrangement uses TRBV7-2 and TRBJ2-7, with TRBD2 matching over 9 bases. CDR1 is SGHTA, CDR2 FQGNSA, per germline. CDR3 length: 15 amino acids. V lost 5 bases and J lost 1; bases outside the gene matches: 6. This CDR3 is CASSRGREGSYEQYF. In DNA, the CDR3 is TGTGCCAGCAGCCGGGGGCGGGAGGGGTCCTACGAGCAGTACTTC.

Only a few counts were recorded for this clonotype. V and J are TRBV20-1 and TRBJ2-3; D might be TRBD1 (7 bases). Germline assignment: CDR1 DFQATT and CDR2 SNEGSKA (reference sequence). The CDR3 is made up of 14 amino acids. V lost 3 bases, J lost 3 bases, and 13 bases lay in between. CDR3 in amino acids: CSASSGGGTDTQYF. The CDR3 nucleotides are TGCAGTGCTAGTTCAGGGGGAGGTACAGATACGCAGTATTTT.

The chain couples TRBV6-6 to TRBJ2-7; a possible D gene is TRBD2 (5 bases). With 8 bases removed from V and 6 bases from J, the gap between germline ends came to 17 bases. The germline V gene has CDR1 MNHNY and CDR2 SVGAGI (reference sequence). This CDR3 spans 13 amino acids. The CDR3 DNA reads as TGTGCCAGCGGGTCCGGCGGGTTGCGCGAGCAGTACTTC. Residues: CASGSGGLREQYF.

The chain combines TRBV6-2 or TRBV6-3 with TRBJ2-5; 8 bases line up with TRBD2. The CDR3 contains 17 residues. Trimming cost V 4 bases and J 5 bases; bases outside gene matches: 15. Germline CDR1 MNHEY, CDR2 SVGEGT. The CDR3 loop is CASSFTRTSRTGETQYF. As DNA, the CDR3 is TGTGCCAGCAGTTTCACCCGGACTAGCAGAACAGGGGAGACCCAGTACTTC.

The DNA of the CDR3 is TGTGCCAGCAGTGCTCGCCCGGGGTTGAGCCTTAACTATGGCTACACCTTC. It is translated as CASSARPGLSLNYGYTF. The V call is TRBV6-5, the J call TRBJ1-2; D gene uncertain. The CDR3 sequence is 17 residues long. Between the trimmed V and J ends, which lost 5 bases and 1 base, there was a span of 20 bases. The germline V gene has CDR1 MNHEY and CDR2 SVGAGI.

This clonotype was picked up many times. This chain links TRBV7-2 with TRBJ2-1; D not resolved. Deletions cut 1 base from V and 3 bases from J, with 4 bases between. Germline V gene sequence: CDR1 SGHTA, CDR2 FQGNSA. This CDR3 is 13 amino acids long. CDR3 loop: CASSLDFYNEQFF. In DNA form, the CDR3 reads TGTGCCAGCAGCTTAGACTTCTACAATGAGCAGTTCTTC.

This clonotype was seen only a few times. V and J are TRBV6-2 or TRBV6-3 and TRBJ2-7; possibly TRBD2 for D (6 bases). CDR3 length: 15 amino acids. Germline lookup yields CDR1 MNHEY and CDR2 SVGEGT. V dropped 3 bases and J dropped 7 bases, with 19 bases sitting between them. CDR3 sequence reads: CASSYDGFKRGEQYF. The CDR3 region has the DNA TGTGCCAGCAGTTATGATGGCTTCAAACGGGGGGAGCAGTACTTC.

This clonotype was detected only a few times. V is TRBV28 and J is TRBJ2-1, with 8 positions matching TRBD1. Germline V gives CDR1 MDHEN, CDR2 SYDVKM. This CDR3 has 14 amino acids. Trimming removed 2 bases from V and 10 bases from J; junction bases left unmatched: 7. The CDR3 region has the DNA TGTGCCAGCAGTTTAAACCAGGGGGCACAGGAGCAGTTCTTC. It translates to CASSLNQGAQEQFF.

The chain combines TRBV6-4 with TRBJ2-7; D is undetermined. Germline CDR1 MRHNA, CDR2 SNTAGT. V was trimmed by 4 bases and J by 3 bases, leaving 10 bases between them. There are 13 residues in the CDR3. CDR3 in amino acids: CASSVMAGYEQYF. The CDR3 bases are TGTGCCAGCAGTGTAATGGCCGGCTACGAGCAGTACTTC.

This clonotype was found a few times. V and J are TRBV7-9 and TRBJ2-2; 7 positions agree with TRBD2. The length of the CDR3 is 15 residues. The V and J ends lost 6 bases and 4 bases, in that order; junction bases with no gene match: 8. Germline V gene sequence: CDR1 SEHNR, CDR2 FQNEAQ (reference sequence). The CDR3: CASRIKTGGTGELFF. CDR3 in DNA: TGTGCCAGCAGAATCAAGACGGGGGGCACCGGGGAGCTGTTTTTT.

As concerns this clonotype: It is likely a read error, because the conserved phenylalanine at the end of the CDR3 is missing. V gene TRBV4-2 combines with J gene TRBJ1-2, with no clear D. This CDR3 spans 15 amino acids. The germline V gene encodes CDR1 LGHNA and CDR2 YNFKEQ. Trimming took 3 bases from V and 1 from J, leaving 12 bases between them. The CDR3 here is CASSQRGGRNYGYTS. DNA of the CDR3: TGTGCCAGCAGCCAGAGAGGCGGGCGTAACTATGGCTACACCTCC.

This sequence joins TRBV12-3 or TRBV12-4 and TRBJ2-7, with D hard to call. Deletions cut 5 bases from V and 4 bases from J, with 9 bases between. The CDR3 consists of 12 residues. The CDR3 reads CASSPVEYEQYF. The CDR3 DNA sequence: TGTGCCAGCAGTCCAGTAGAGTACGAGCAGTACTTC.